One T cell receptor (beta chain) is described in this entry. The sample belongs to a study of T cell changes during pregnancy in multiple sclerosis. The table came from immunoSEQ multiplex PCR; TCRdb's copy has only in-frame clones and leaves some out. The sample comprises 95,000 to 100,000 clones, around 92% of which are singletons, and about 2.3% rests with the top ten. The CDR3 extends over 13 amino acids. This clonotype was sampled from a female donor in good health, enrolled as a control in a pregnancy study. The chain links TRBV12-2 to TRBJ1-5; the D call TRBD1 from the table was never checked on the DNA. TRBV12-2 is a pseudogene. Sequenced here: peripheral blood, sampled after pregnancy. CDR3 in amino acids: CASRQGSNQPQHF. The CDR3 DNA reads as TGTGCAAGTCGACAGGGTAGCAATCAGCCCCAGCATTTT.